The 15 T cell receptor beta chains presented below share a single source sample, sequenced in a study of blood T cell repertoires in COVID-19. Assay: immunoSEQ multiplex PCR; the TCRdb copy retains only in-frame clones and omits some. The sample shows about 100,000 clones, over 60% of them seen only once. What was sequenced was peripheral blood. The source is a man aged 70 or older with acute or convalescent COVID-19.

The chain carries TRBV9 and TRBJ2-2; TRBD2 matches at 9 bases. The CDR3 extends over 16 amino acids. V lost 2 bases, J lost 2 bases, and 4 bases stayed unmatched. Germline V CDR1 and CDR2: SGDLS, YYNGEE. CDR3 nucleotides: TGTGCCAGCAGCGTGTTAGCGGGGGTAAACACCGGGGAGCTGTTTTTT. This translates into CASSVLAGVNTGELFF. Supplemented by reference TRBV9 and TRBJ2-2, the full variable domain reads DSGVTQTPKHLITATGQRVTLRCSPRSGDLSVYWYQQSLDQGLQFLIQYYNGEERAKGNILERFSAQQFPDLHSELNLSSLELGDSALYFCASSVLAGVNTGELFFGEGSRLTVL.

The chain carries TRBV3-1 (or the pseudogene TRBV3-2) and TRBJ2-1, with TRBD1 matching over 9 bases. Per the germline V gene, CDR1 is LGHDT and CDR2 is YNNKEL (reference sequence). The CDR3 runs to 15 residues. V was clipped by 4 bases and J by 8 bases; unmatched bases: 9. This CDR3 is CASSLRQGEIDEQFF. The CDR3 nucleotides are TGTGCCAGCAGCCTCAGACAGGGGGAAATCGATGAGCAGTTCTTC.

Here the CDR3 reads CASSLGFRERGNTGELFF. The CDR3 coding sequence is TGTGCCAGCAGCTTGGGGTTCCGGGAACGGGGGAACACCGGGGAGCTGTTTTTT. The chain uses TRBV11-3 and TRBJ2-2, with TRBD2 as a possible D gene (5 bases). The CDR3 covers 18 residues. Trimming removed 3 bases at V and 1 base at J, with 18 bases between. From germline, CDR1 is SGHNT and CDR2 YENEEA.

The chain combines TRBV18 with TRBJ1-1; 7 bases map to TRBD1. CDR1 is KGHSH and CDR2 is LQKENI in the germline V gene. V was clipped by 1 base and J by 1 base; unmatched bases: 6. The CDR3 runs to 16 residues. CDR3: CASSPLGGAGNTEAFF. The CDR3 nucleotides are TGTGCCAGCTCACCACTAGGGGGCGCCGGGAACACTGAAGCTTTCTTT.

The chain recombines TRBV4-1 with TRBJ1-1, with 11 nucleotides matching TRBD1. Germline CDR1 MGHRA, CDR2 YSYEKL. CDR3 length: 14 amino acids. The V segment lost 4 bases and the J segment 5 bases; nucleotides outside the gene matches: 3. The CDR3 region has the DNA TGCGCCAGCAGCCCGGGACAGGGGGTGACTGAAGCTTTCTTT. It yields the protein CASSPGQGVTEAFF.

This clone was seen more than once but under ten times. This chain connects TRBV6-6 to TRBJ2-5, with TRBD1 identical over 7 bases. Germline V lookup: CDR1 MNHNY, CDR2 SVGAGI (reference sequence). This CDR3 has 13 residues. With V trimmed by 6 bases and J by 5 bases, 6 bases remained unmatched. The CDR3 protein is CASRTGTDETQYF. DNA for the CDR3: TGTGCCAGCAGAACCGGGACAGACGAGACCCAGTACTTC.

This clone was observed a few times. In nucleotides, the CDR3 is TGCGCCAGCAGCTTGGACGGACAGGGATATGGCTACACCTTC. Encoded protein: CASSLDGQGYGYTF. The genes are TRBV5-1 and TRBJ1-2; 8 bases are a match to TRBD1. The CDR3 length is 14 residues. Germline V gene lookup returns CDR1 SGHRS and CDR2 YFSETQ. With V trimmed by 0 bases and J by 5 bases, 3 bases remained unmatched.

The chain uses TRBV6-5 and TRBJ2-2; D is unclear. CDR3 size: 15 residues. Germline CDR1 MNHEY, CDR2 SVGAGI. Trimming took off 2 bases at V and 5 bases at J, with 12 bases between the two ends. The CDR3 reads CASSYSDPRTGELFF. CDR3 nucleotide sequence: TGTGCCAGCAGTTACAGCGACCCACGAACCGGGGAGCTGTTTTTT.

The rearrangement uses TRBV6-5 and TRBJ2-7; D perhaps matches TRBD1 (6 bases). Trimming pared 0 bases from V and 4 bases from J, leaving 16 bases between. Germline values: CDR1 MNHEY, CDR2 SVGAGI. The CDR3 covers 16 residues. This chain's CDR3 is CASSYSEGESGYEQYF. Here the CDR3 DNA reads TGTGCCAGCAGTTACTCCGAGGGGGAGTCTGGGTACGAGCAGTACTTC.

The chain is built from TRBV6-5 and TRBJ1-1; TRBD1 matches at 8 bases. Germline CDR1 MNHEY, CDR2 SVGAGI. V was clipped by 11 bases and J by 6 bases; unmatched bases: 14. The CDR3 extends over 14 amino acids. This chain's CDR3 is CAGIPDRESSEAFF. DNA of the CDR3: TGTGCCGGAATCCCGGACAGGGAGTCCTCTGAAGCTTTCTTT.

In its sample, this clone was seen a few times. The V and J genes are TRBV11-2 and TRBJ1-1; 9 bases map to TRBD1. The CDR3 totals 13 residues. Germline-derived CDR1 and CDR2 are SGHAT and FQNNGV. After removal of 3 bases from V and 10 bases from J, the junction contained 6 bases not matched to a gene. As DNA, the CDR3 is TGTGCCAGCAGCTTCGGACAGGGGTCCCCAGCTTTCTTT. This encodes CASSFGQGSPAFF.

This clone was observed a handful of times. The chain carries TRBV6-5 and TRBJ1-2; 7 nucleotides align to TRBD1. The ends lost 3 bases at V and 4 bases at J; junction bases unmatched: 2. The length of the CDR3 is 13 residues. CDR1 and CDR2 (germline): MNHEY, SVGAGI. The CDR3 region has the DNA TGTGCCAGCAGTTATACAGGGGCCTATGGCTACACCTTC. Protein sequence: CASSYTGAYGYTF.

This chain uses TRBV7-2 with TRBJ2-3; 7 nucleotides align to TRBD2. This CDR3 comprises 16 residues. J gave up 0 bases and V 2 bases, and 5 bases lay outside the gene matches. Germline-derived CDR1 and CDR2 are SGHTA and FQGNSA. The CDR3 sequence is CASSLRGAGSTDTQYF. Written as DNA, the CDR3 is TGTGCCAGCAGCTTACGAGGAGCGGGGAGCACAGATACGCAGTATTTT.

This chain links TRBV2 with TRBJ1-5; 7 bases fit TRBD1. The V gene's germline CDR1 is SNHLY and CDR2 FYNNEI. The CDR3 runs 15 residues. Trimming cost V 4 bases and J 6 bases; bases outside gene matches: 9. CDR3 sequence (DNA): TGTGCCAGCAGTGGAGGACAGGAAAGGGGTCAGCCCCAGCATTTT. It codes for CASSGGQERGQPQHF.

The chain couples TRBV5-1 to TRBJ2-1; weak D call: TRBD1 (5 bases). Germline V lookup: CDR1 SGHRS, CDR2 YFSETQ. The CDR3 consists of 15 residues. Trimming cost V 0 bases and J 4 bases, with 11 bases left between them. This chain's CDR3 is CASSLEGLPYNEQFF. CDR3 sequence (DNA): TGCGCCAGCAGCTTGGAGGGGCTCCCTTACAATGAGCAGTTCTTC.